One sample yielded the 29 T cell receptor beta chains listed below, sequenced in a study of cytomegalovirus exposure and HLA in healthy donors. The PCR used 60 Vbeta and 13 Jbeta primers. Assay: immunoSEQ multiplex PCR; the TCRdb copy retains only in-frame clones and omits some. Of 100,000 to 150,000 clones in the sample, 75% were seen once. Input material: PBMCs. These receptors originate from a woman aged 45-65 years in good health and CMV-seronegative.

The chain uses TRBV28 and TRBJ2-7; no clear D gene. The ends were cut back, 5 bases at V and 8 bases at J, with 13 bases in the middle. This CDR3 has 12 amino acids. The germline gives CDR1 MDHEN, CDR2 SYDVKM. CDR3 in amino acids: CASSPTSVQQYF. CDR3 nucleotide sequence: TGTGCCAGCAGTCCAACCTCGGTCCAGCAGTACTTC.

The chain joins TRBV28 to TRBJ1-5; D gene ambiguous. The CDR3 spans 14 residues. Germline V gives CDR1 MDHEN, CDR2 SYDVKM. V was trimmed by 6 bases and J by 3 bases, leaving 12 bases between them. CDR3 region: CASRRAFPNQPQHF. The CDR3 bases are TGTGCCAGCAGGCGGGCCTTCCCCAATCAGCCCCAGCATTTT.

This clone has a handful of counts. The rearrangement joins TRBV18 to TRBJ2-3, with 8 bases that match TRBD2. This CDR3 spans 15 amino acids. Trimming took 5 bases from V and 2 from J; bases not matched to a gene: 6. Germline CDR1 KGHSH, CDR2 LQKENI. This CDR3 is CASSAVLADTDTQYF. The CDR3 bases are TGTGCCAGCTCAGCCGTACTAGCGGACACAGATACGCAGTATTTT. Full variable domain (remainder filled in from reference TRBV18 and TRBJ2-3): NAGVMQNPRHLVRRRGQEARLRCSPMKGHSHVYWYRQLPEEGLKFMVYLQKENIIDESGMPKERFSAEFPKEGPSILRIQQVVRGDSAAYFCASSAVLADTDTQYFGPGTRLTVL.

The V call is TRBV7-3, the J call TRBJ1-2, with D possibly being TRBD1 (5 bases). CDR3 size: 13 residues. The germline gives CDR1 SGHTA, CDR2 FQGTGA. V dropped 5 bases and J dropped 4 bases, with 11 bases sitting between them. This CDR3 reads CASSRGEGYGYTF. DNA for the CDR3: TGTGCCAGCAGCCGGGGGGAGGGCTATGGCTACACCTTC.

The genes are TRBV18 and TRBJ2-4; TRBD2 is a possible D gene (5 bases). V was shortened by 1 base and J by 8 bases, with 12 bases between the two germline ends. The germline V gene encodes CDR1 KGHSH and CDR2 LQKENI. This CDR3 spans 14 amino acids. The CDR3 DNA sequence: TGTGCCAGCTCACCACTCCCTAGCCCTGACATTCAGTACTTC. Translated, it gives CASSPLPSPDIQYF.

This clone appeared a few times. The chain couples TRBV5-1 to TRBJ2-3, with D uncertain. V was pared by 1 base and J by 2 bases, with 8 bases between. The CDR3 is 14 amino acids. CDR1 and CDR2 (germline): SGHRS, YFSETQ. The CDR3 region has the DNA TGCGCCAGCAGCTTGCGCACAGTCACAGATACGCAGTATTTT. Translating it yields CASSLRTVTDTQYF.

The rearrangement joins TRBV7-2 to TRBJ1-2, with 10 bases aligning to TRBD1. The length of the CDR3 is 15 residues. Germline CDR1 is SGHTA and CDR2 is FQGNSA. The trim removed 4 bases at V and 8 bases at J, leaving 10 bases unmatched. This chain's CDR3 is CASSSPTGGAEGYTF. In DNA, the CDR3 is TGTGCCAGCAGCTCGCCGACAGGGGGCGCGGAAGGCTACACCTTC. The full variable domain, in which reference TRBV7-2 and TRBJ1-2 provide the parts outside the CDR3, is GAGVSQSPSNKVTEKGKDVELRCDPISGHTALYWYRQSLGQGLEFLIYFQGNSAPDKSGLPSDRFSAERTGGSVSTLTIQRTQQEDSAVYLCASSSPTGGAEGYTFGSGTRLTVV.

The gene calls are TRBV14 and TRBJ2-7; possible D gene TRBD2, 5 bases. The V end was cut by 3 bases, the J end by 3 bases, with 12 bases between. Germline assignment: CDR1 SGHDN and CDR2 FVKESK. CDR3 length equals 14 residues. The CDR3 DNA sequence: TGTGCCAGCAGCCACTCGTCCGGGAACTACGAGCAGTACTTC. Encoded protein: CASSHSSGNYEQYF.

This chain uses TRBV5-1 with TRBJ2-1; 8 bases line up with TRBD1. Germline V gives CDR1 SGHRS, CDR2 YFSETQ. The CDR3 spans 14 residues. The V and J ends lost 6 bases and 5 bases, in that order; junction bases with no gene match: 7. CDR3 protein: CASNRDRTDNEQFF. The CDR3 region has the DNA TGCGCCAGCAACCGGGACAGGACCGACAATGAGCAGTTCTTC.

V usage is TRBV27 and J usage is TRBJ2-5, with 8 bases that match TRBD2. V trimming: 3 bases; J trimming: 5 bases; junction bases outside the gene matches: 14. The V gene's germline CDR1 is MNHEY and CDR2 SMNVEV (reference sequence). The CDR3 consists of 17 residues. CDR3: CASSFAAGTSNWETQYF. DNA of the CDR3: TGTGCCAGCAGTTTCGCCGCCGGGACTAGTAATTGGGAGACCCAGTACTTC.

The sample holds a few counts of this clone. The chain carries TRBV11-1 and TRBJ2-3, with D possibly being TRBD2 (6 bases). Trimming took 4 bases from V and 2 from J, leaving 13 bases between them. CDR1 and CDR2 from the germline V gene are SGHAT and FQDESV (reference sequence). The CDR3 contains 15 residues. CDR3 sequence (DNA): TGTGCCAGCAGCTCCGGGGGATCGAACACAGATACGCAGTATTTT. The encoded protein is CASSSGGSNTDTQYF.

A few counts support this clone. This chain joins TRBV10-3 and TRBJ2-6, with D uncertain. Deletions cut 0 bases from V and 0 bases from J, with 6 bases between. CDR1 is ENHRY, CDR2 SYGVKD, per germline. CDR3 size: 16 residues. The DNA for the CDR3 is TGTGCCATCAGTGAGTCGAGGAGCTCTGGGGCCAACGTCCTGACTTTC. Protein product: CAISESRSSGANVLTF.

J is TRBJ2-3 and V is TRBV6-5, with D unclear. CDR3 length: 14 amino acids. Germline V lookup: CDR1 MNHEY, CDR2 SVGAGI. Trimming pared 3 bases from V and 0 bases from J, leaving 7 bases between. The CDR3 nucleotides read TGTGCCAGCAGTTATATGACTAGCACAGATACGCAGTATTTT. Its protein product is CASSYMTSTDTQYF.

The genes are TRBV5-6 and TRBJ2-1; D unresolved. The V and J ends lost 0 bases and 4 bases respectively, with 8 bases between them. The V gene's germline CDR1 is SGHDT and CDR2 YYEEEE. The CDR3 is 14 amino acids. This chain's CDR3 is CASSLVAEYNEQFF. CDR3 in DNA: TGTGCCAGCAGCTTGGTGGCAGAATACAATGAGCAGTTCTTC.

The chain employs TRBV6-5 and TRBJ2-6; no firm D call. The V gene's germline CDR1 is MNHEY and CDR2 SVGAGI. The CDR3 runs to 16 residues. V lost 4 bases and J lost 0, with 10 bases in between. The CDR3: CASSLAEGSGANVLTF. The CDR3 DNA is TGTGCCAGCAGTTTGGCGGAAGGCTCTGGGGCCAACGTCCTGACTTTC.

This sequence joins TRBV6-5 and TRBJ2-7; D might be TRBD1 (6 bases). The CDR3 is 15 amino acids. Trimming stripped 6 bases from V and 2 bases from J, with 17 bases between. Germline assignment: CDR1 MNHEY and CDR2 SVGAGI. CDR3 in DNA: TGTGCCAGCAGCCCCCTGACAGGCCCTACCTACGAGCAGTACTTC. It codes for CASSPLTGPTYEQYF.

This chain joins TRBV4-2 and TRBJ2-7; 7 bases are a match to TRBD2. Trimming took 1 base from V and 3 from J; bases not matched to a gene: 9. Per germline, CDR1 LGHNA and CDR2 YNFKEQ. The CDR3 length is 16 residues. The CDR3 loop reads CASSQAGAGDYYEQYF. Written as DNA, the CDR3 is TGTGCCAGCAGCCAAGCTGGCGCGGGGGACTACTACGAGCAGTACTTC.

As concerns this clone: Other nucleotide sequences from this sample produce the same CDR3. The rearrangement joins TRBV19 to TRBJ1-1, with no clear D. The CDR3 covers 13 residues. Trimming pared 3 bases from V and 1 base from J, leaving 6 bases between. Germline V gene lookup returns CDR1 LNHDA and CDR2 SQIVND (reference sequence). This CDR3 reads CASSISRNTEAFF. For the CDR3, the DNA is TGTGCCAGTAGTATCTCCAGGAACACTGAAGCTTTCTTT.

This clone was counted once. The chain recombines TRBV19 with TRBJ2-3; possible D gene TRBD2, 6 bases. The V and J ends lost 6 bases and 1 base respectively, with 8 bases between them. CDR1 LNHDA and CDR2 SQIVND come from the germline V gene (reference sequence). This CDR3 is 13 amino acids long. The CDR3 nucleotides are TGTGCCAGTAGCGGGAGAGGCACAGATACGCAGTATTTT. Translating gives CASSGRGTDTQYF. Complete variable domain (other parts from reference TRBV19 and TRBJ2-3): DGGITQSPKYLFRKEGQNVTLSCEQNLNHDAMYWYRQDPGQGLRLIYYSQIVNDFQKGDIAEGYSVSREKKESFPLTVTSAQKNPTAFYLCASSGRGTDTQYFGPGTRLTVL.

Of note for this clone: The junction differs from germline at one of its ends, possibly a read error. The chain combines TRBV29-1 with TRBJ2-7; 8 bases match TRBD1. Germline V gene sequence: CDR1 SQVTM, CDR2 ANQGSEA. This CDR3 is 12 amino acids long. The CDR3, as DNA: TGCAGCGTGGAAGAGACAGGGGCGGCCGAGTACTTC. Its translation is CSVEETGAAEYF.

The chain is built from TRBV4-3 and TRBJ2-7, with D unclear. This CDR3 contains 13 residues. V lost 0 bases to trimming and J lost 1 base, with 4 bases between them. Germline assignment: CDR1 LGHNA and CDR2 YSLEER. The CDR3 protein is CASSQELSYEQYF. The CDR3 DNA follows: TGCGCCAGCAGCCAAGAACTTTCCTACGAGCAGTACTTC.

The J gene is TRBJ2-5, the V gene TRBV28, with 7 bases identical to TRBD2. CDR1 and CDR2 (germline): MDHEN, SYDVKM. With V trimmed by 7 bases and J by 5 bases, 7 bases remained unmatched. The CDR3 runs to 13 residues. This CDR3 reads CASNGGRAETQYF. CDR3 nucleotides: TGTGCCAGCAACGGGGGGAGGGCGGAGACCCAGTACTTC.

This chain links TRBV7-2 with TRBJ1-1; 7 bases align to TRBD1. This CDR3 is built from 14 residues. Looked up from germline, CDR1 is SGHTA and CDR2 is FQGNSA. J gave up 6 bases and V 5 bases, and 9 bases lay outside the gene matches. The CDR3 sequence: CASSDRRGRAEAFF. CDR3 DNA sequence: TGTGCCAGCAGCGATCGTAGGGGGCGCGCTGAAGCTTTCTTT.

The table lists this clone with a count of one. The V call is TRBV21-1, the J call TRBJ1-2; the D call in the table, TRBD1, was not verified against the DNA. TRBV21-1 is classified as a pseudogene. CDR3 size: 15 residues. CDR3 region: CASSTSGTGNYGYTF. CDR3 coding DNA: TGTGCCAGCAGCACCTCCGGGACAGGGAACTATGGCTACACCTTC.

This clone showed up just once. V is TRBV21-1 and J is TRBJ2-7; no check of the table's D call, TRBD1, against the DNA was made. TRBV21-1 is a pseudogene segment. The CDR3 covers 19 residues. CDR3 DNA: TGTGCCAGCAGCAAAAAGGGTAAGGGACAGGGGGCGTGGGGAAACGAGCAGTACTTC. Translating it yields CASSKKGKGQGAWGNEQYF.

This clone has just a few counts. The chain's CDR3 is CASSLGTGSGYTF. The CDR3 DNA is TGTGCCAGCAGCTTGGGAACGGGTTCGGGCTACACCTTC. The rearrangement links TRBV5-6 to TRBJ1-2; D is undetermined. This CDR3 is built from 13 residues. Germline CDR1 reads SGHDT; CDR2 reads YYEEEE. Trimming stripped 0 bases from V and 8 bases from J, with 11 bases between.

The V call is TRBV11-2, the J call TRBJ2-1; no clear D. CDR3 length equals 14 residues. Trimming removed 5 bases from V and 3 bases from J, with 11 bases in between. The germline V gene has CDR1 SGHAT and CDR2 FQNNGV. The CDR3 coding sequence is TGTGCCAGCAGCCTCGCTGGCCGCTACAATGAGCAGTTCTTC. Protein sequence: CASSLAGRYNEQFF. Full variable domain (remainder filled in from reference TRBV11-2 and TRBJ2-1): EAGVAQSPRYKIIEKRQSVAFWCNPISGHATLYWYQQILGQGPKLLIQFQNNGVVDDSQLPKDRFSAERLKGVDSTLKIQPAKLEDSAVYLCASSLAGRYNEQFFGPGTRLTVL.

J is TRBJ1-1 and V is TRBV7-7; D gene unclear. Deletions cut 1 base from V and 8 bases from J, with 11 bases between. Germline loops: CDR1 SSHAT, CDR2 FNYEAQ (reference sequence). This CDR3 is 13 amino acids long. The CDR3 region is CASSLEPGTEAFF. DNA for the CDR3: TGTGCCAGCAGCTTAGAGCCAGGTACAGAAGCTTTCTTT.

The chain links TRBV11-3 to TRBJ2-5, with 7 bases that match TRBD2. V was pared by 6 bases and J by 4 bases, with 5 bases of the junction left unmatched. CDR3 length: 13 amino acids. Germline-derived CDR1 and CDR2 are SGHNT and YENEEA. DNA of the CDR3: TGTGCCAGCAGTATTACTAGCGTAGAGACCCAGTACTTC. This translates into CASSITSVETQYF. The variable domain in full, with the rest retrieved from reference TRBV11-3 and TRBJ2-5, is EAGVVQSPRYKIIEKKQPVAFWCNPISGHNTLYWYLQNLGQGPELLIRYENEEAVDDSQLPKDRFSAERLKGVDSTLKIQPAELGDSAVYLCASSITSVETQYFGPGTRLLVL.